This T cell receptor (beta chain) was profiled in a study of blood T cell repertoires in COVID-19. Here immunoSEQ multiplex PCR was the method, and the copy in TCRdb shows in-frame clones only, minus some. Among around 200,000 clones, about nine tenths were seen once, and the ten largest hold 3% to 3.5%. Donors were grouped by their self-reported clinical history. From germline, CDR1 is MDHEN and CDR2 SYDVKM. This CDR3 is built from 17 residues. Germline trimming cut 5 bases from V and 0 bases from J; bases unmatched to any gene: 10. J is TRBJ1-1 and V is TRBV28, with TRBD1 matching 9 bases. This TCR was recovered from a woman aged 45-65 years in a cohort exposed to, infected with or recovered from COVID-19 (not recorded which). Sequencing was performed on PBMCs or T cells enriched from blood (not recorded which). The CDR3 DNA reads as TGTGCCAGCAGTCCGCCACAGGGGGCCTTTTTGAACACTGAAGCTTTCTTT. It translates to CASSPPQGAFLNTEAFF. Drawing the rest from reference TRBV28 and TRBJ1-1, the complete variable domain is DVKVTQSSRYLVKRTGEKVFLECVQDMDHENMFWYRQDPGLGLRLIYFSYDVKMKEKGDIPEGYSVSREKKERFSLILESASTNQTSMYLCASSPPQGAFLNTEAFFGQGTRLTVV.